Listed here are 25 T cell receptor beta chains from one sample, sequenced in a study of blood T cell repertoires in COVID-19. Here immunoSEQ multiplex PCR was the method, and the copy in TCRdb shows in-frame clones only, minus some. This table holds more than 150,000 clones, 75% to 85% found once. Sequencing used peripheral blood. The receptors shown here come from an elderly woman with COVID-19, enrolled during active disease.

This chain uses TRBV24-1 with TRBJ1-2, with 7 positions matching TRBD1. Trimming at V came to 3 bases and at J to 2 bases, leaving 8 bases not matched to a gene. CDR3 length: 16 amino acids. Germline lookup yields CDR1 KGHDR and CDR2 SFDVKD. The CDR3 region is CATSDHRQGPNYGYTF. Here the CDR3 DNA reads TGTGCCACCAGTGATCATCGACAGGGTCCAAACTATGGCTACACCTTC.

This clone was counted once. The J gene is TRBJ2-1, the V gene TRBV21-1; the table names TRBD2, a call not compared with the DNA. TRBV21-1 is an annotated pseudogene. This CDR3 is built from 16 residues. The DNA for the CDR3 is TGTGCCAGCAGCATCGGGACTAGCGCCTCCTACAATGAGCAGTTCTTC. Amino acids: CASSIGTSASYNEQFF.

J is TRBJ2-1 and V is TRBV7-2, with D unclear. V was pared by 5 bases and J by 12 bases, with 14 bases between. The germline gives CDR1 SGHTA, CDR2 FQGNSA. The CDR3 extends over 12 amino acids. CDR3 sequence reads: CASSLYHNGQFF. As DNA, the CDR3 is TGTGCCAGCAGCCTTTACCATAACGGGCAGTTCTTC.

This chain links TRBV6-6 with TRBJ2-1, with a weak D call TRBD2 (5 bases). CDR3 length: 14 amino acids. CDR1 and CDR2 (germline): MNHNY, SVGAGI (reference sequence). V shed 4 bases and J shed 7 bases, with 14 bases lying between them. The CDR3 region is CASSWSSSLNEQFF. CDR3 in DNA: TGTGCCAGCAGTTGGTCTAGCAGTCTGAATGAGCAGTTCTTC.

The genes are TRBV24-1 and TRBJ2-2, with D possibly being TRBD1 (5 bases). The V and J ends lost 4 bases and 5 bases respectively, with 7 bases between them. CDR1 KGHDR and CDR2 SFDVKD come from the germline V gene. This CDR3 spans 13 amino acids. In nucleotides, the CDR3 is TGTGCCACCAGTGACAGGGTAACCGGGGAGCTGTTTTTT. Protein: CATSDRVTGELFF.

There are a few counts of this clone. The V call is TRBV27, the J call TRBJ1-5; TRBD1 matches 7 bases. The V gene end was trimmed by 6 bases and the J gene end by 7 bases; junction bases not matched to a gene: 9. Germline V CDR1 and CDR2: MNHEY, SMNVEV (reference sequence). The CDR3 spans 14 residues. CDR3 amino acids: CASSTTGQGQPQHF. The CDR3, as DNA: TGTGCCAGCAGCACGACAGGGCAGGGGCAGCCCCAGCATTTT.

This chain joins TRBV28 and TRBJ2-5, with 12 bases that match TRBD2. CDR1 MDHEN and CDR2 SYDVKM come from the germline V gene. This CDR3 is built from 16 residues. With 5 bases clipped from V and 4 bases from J, the junction kept 8 bases outside the gene matches. CDR3 loop: CASSNLTSGGAETQYF. Written as DNA, the CDR3 is TGTGCCAGCAGTAACCTGACTAGCGGGGGCGCAGAGACCCAGTACTTC.

This clone was detected a few times. This sequence joins TRBV18 and TRBJ1-1; D is ambiguous. V was cut by 6 bases and J by 0 bases, with 5 bases left in between. From germline, CDR1 is KGHSH and CDR2 LQKENI. CDR3 length: 12 residues. CDR3 amino acids: CASSEVNTEAFF. For the CDR3, the DNA is TGTGCCAGCTCCGAGGTGAACACTGAAGCTTTCTTT.

This chain uses TRBV6-6 with TRBJ2-3; 7 bases are shared with TRBD2. This CDR3 is built from 17 residues. CDR1 is MNHNY and CDR2 is SVGAGI in the germline V gene (reference sequence). V lost 5 bases, J lost 2 bases, and 13 bases stayed unmatched. CDR3 protein: CASSPATSTSFTDTQYF. As DNA, the CDR3 is TGTGCCAGCAGTCCCGCGACTAGCACGAGCTTCACAGATACGCAGTATTTT.

This clone has more than one count but fewer than ten. The chain employs TRBV27 and TRBJ1-6; 7 nucleotides align to TRBD1. With V trimmed by 5 bases and J by 4 bases, 5 bases remained unmatched. This CDR3 comprises 15 residues. Germline CDR1 is MNHEY and CDR2 is SMNVEV (reference sequence). Here the CDR3 reads CASSRGQRYNSPLHF. CDR3 DNA: TGTGCCAGCAGTAGGGGACAGAGGTATAATTCACCCCTCCACTTT.

The CDR3 here is CASSPRDRANTGELFF. The CDR3, as DNA: TGTGCCAGCAGCCCTCGGGACAGGGCGAACACCGGGGAGCTGTTTTTT. V usage is TRBV7-9 and J usage is TRBJ2-2; TRBD1 matches 9 bases. Trimming cost V 5 bases and J 0 bases; bases outside gene matches: 4. The CDR3 is made up of 16 amino acids. Germline CDR1 reads SEHNR; CDR2 reads FQNEAQ (reference sequence).

The V and J genes are TRBV28 and TRBJ1-6, with 9 bases fitting TRBD1. The V segment lost 8 bases and the J segment 9 bases; nucleotides outside the gene matches: 2. The CDR3 is made up of 12 amino acids. Looked up from germline, CDR1 is MDHEN and CDR2 is SYDVKM. The CDR3 is CASGDRVSPLHF. DNA of the CDR3: TGTGCCAGCGGGGACAGGGTTTCACCCCTCCACTTT.

This clone has just one count. V gene TRBV18 combines with J gene TRBJ2-2; D possibly corresponds to TRBD2 (6 bases). Germline CDR1 KGHSH, CDR2 LQKENI. The CDR3 sequence is 15 residues long. Between the trimmed V and J ends, which lost 2 bases and 1 base, there was a span of 8 bases. This CDR3 is CASSPISGNTGELFF. The DNA of the CDR3 is TGTGCCAGCTCACCAATTAGCGGGAACACCGGGGAGCTGTTTTTT.

The chain has TRBV7-9 and TRBJ2-2; D remains unclear. V shed 1 base and J shed 2 bases, with 5 bases lying between them. CDR1 and CDR2 (germline): SEHNR, FQNEAQ (reference sequence). The CDR3 is 14 residues long. The CDR3 DNA reads as TGTGCCAGCAGCTTAGACAGCAACACCGGGGAGCTGTTTTTT. This translates into CASSLDSNTGELFF.

This chain connects TRBV20-1 to TRBJ1-2; D gene uncertain. Germline V gene data show CDR1 as DFQATT and CDR2 as SNEGSKA (reference sequence). V lost 6 bases and J lost 7, with 12 bases in between. The CDR3 loop spans 11 amino acids. The CDR3, as DNA: TGCAGTGCCAGTACGGTGCTTGGCTACACCTTC. Translated, it gives CSASTVLGYTF.

The gene calls are TRBV4-1 and TRBJ1-1, with a tentative D call TRBD1 (6 bases). The V end lost 6 bases, the J end lost 1 base, and 12 bases lay between the germline ends. The germline V gene has CDR1 MGHRA and CDR2 YSYEKL. This CDR3 spans 14 amino acids. CDR3 DNA sequence: TGCGCCAGCAGAAACAGGGCACGGAACACTGAAGCTTTCTTT. This encodes CASRNRARNTEAFF.

This clone appeared once. The chain uses TRBV7-2 and TRBJ1-2, with D possibly TRBD1 on 5 matching bases. The CDR3 runs 15 residues. CDR1 is SGHTA, CDR2 FQGNSA, per germline. V was trimmed by 5 bases and J by 6 bases, leaving 19 bases between them. For the CDR3, the DNA is TGTGCCAGCAGCCCCATGGGACTTTCTTTACATGGCTACACCTTC. It yields the protein CASSPMGLSLHGYTF. The whole variable domain, filled in from reference TRBV7-2 and TRBJ1-2, reads GAGVSQSPSNKVTEKGKDVELRCDPISGHTALYWYRQSLGQGLEFLIYFQGNSAPDKSGLPSDRFSAERTGGSVSTLTIQRTQQEDSAVYLCASSPMGLSLHGYTFGSGTRLTVV.

The V and J genes are TRBV6-1 and TRBJ1-5; 7 bases are a match to TRBD1. In germline, CDR1 is MNHNS, CDR2 SASEGT. There are 15 residues in the CDR3. Trimming took 8 bases from V and 4 from J; bases not matched to a gene: 11. CDR3 loop: CASGDRVSQNQPQHF. The CDR3 DNA sequence: TGTGCCAGCGGAGACAGGGTGAGCCAAAATCAGCCCCAGCATTTT.

This clone was seen a single time. The rearrangement links TRBV14 to TRBJ1-1, with D maybe TRBD1 (6 bases). The CDR3 runs 13 residues. Trimming cost V 4 bases and J 5 bases, with 11 bases left between them. Germline CDR1 reads SGHDN; CDR2 reads FVKESK. The CDR3 loop reads CASSPQGWTEAFF. In DNA, the CDR3 is TGTGCCAGCAGCCCCCAGGGGTGGACTGAAGCTTTCTTT. The full variable domain, its missing parts supplied by reference TRBV14 and TRBJ1-1, is EAGVTQFPSHSVIEKGQTVTLRCDPISGHDNLYWYRRVMGKEIKFLLHFVKESKQDESGMPNNRFLAERTGGTYSTLKVQPAELEDSGVYFCASSPQGWTEAFFGQGTRLTVV.

The chain links TRBV19 to TRBJ1-3; D is uncertain. This CDR3 has 19 residues. V was shortened by 5 bases and J by 4 bases, with 27 bases between the two germline ends. CDR1 is LNHDA and CDR2 is SQIVND in the germline V gene (reference sequence). The CDR3 is CASSPSVWGVPSGGNTIYF. CDR3 DNA: TGTGCCAGTAGTCCCTCCGTATGGGGAGTACCGAGCGGAGGAAACACCATATATTTT.

V and J are TRBV6-6 and TRBJ2-3; D is possibly TRBD2 (5 bases). V lost 1 base, J lost 0 bases, and 11 bases lay in between. From germline, CDR1 is MNHNY and CDR2 SVGAGI (reference sequence). CDR3 size: 16 residues. The CDR3 coding sequence is TGTGCCAGCAGTTACTGGGGAGATGAGAGCACAGATACGCAGTATTTT. Protein sequence: CASSYWGDESTDTQYF.

This rearrangement joins TRBV11-3 to TRBJ1-4; D unclear. The V gene lost 1 base and the J gene lost 8 bases, with 11 bases spanning the gap. Germline CDR1 reads SGHNT; CDR2 reads YENEEA. The CDR3 is 14 residues long. The DNA for the CDR3 is TGTGCCAGCAGCTTAGGCGGGAATGACGAAAAACTGTTTTTT. Protein sequence: CASSLGGNDEKLFF. The whole variable domain, remainder taken from reference TRBV11-3 and TRBJ1-4, is EAGVVQSPRYKIIEKKQPVAFWCNPISGHNTLYWYLQNLGQGPELLIRYENEEAVDDSQLPKDRFSAERLKGVDSTLKIQPAELGDSAVYLCASSLGGNDEKLFFGSGTQLSVL.

The rearrangement joins TRBV27 to TRBJ2-7; possible D gene TRBD2, 5 bases. V dropped 3 bases and J dropped 2 bases, with 11 bases sitting between them. Germline CDR1 MNHEY, CDR2 SMNVEV (reference sequence). The CDR3 covers 14 residues. The CDR3 region is CASSFKRNTYEQYF. The CDR3, as DNA: TGTGCCAGCAGTTTTAAGCGGAACACCTACGAGCAGTACTTC.

The V gene is TRBV2, the J gene TRBJ1-6; D is perhaps TRBD1 (6 bases). From germline, CDR1 is SNHLY and CDR2 FYNNEI. CDR3 length: 16 amino acids. Trimming took off 3 bases at V and 4 bases at J, with 13 bases between the two ends. The CDR3 reads CASSEPGQWYNSPLHF. CDR3 in DNA: TGTGCCAGCAGTGAGCCGGGACAATGGTATAATTCACCCCTCCACTTT. The variable domain in full, completed from reference TRBV2 and TRBJ1-6, reads EPEVTQTPSHQVTQMGQEVILRCVPISNHLYFYWYRQILGQKVEFLVSFYNNEISEKSEIFDDQFSVERPDGSNFTLKIRSTKLEDSAMYFCASSEPGQWYNSPLHFGNGTRLTVT.

The V and J genes are TRBV18 and TRBJ2-1, with 10 bases aligning to TRBD2. V gave up 2 bases and J gave up 6 bases; unmatched junction bases: 7. The CDR3 sequence is 16 residues long. CDR1 is KGHSH, CDR2 LQKENI, per germline. The CDR3 DNA reads as TGTGCCAGCTCACCAACGCTTAGCGGGAGGTTCAATGAGCAGTTCTTC. Its translation is CASSPTLSGRFNEQFF.